The rows below give T cell receptor beta chains drawn from one sample of a study of prognosis after radiotherapy for stage I lung cancer. TCRdb used MiXCR to reprocess the multiplex PCR reads, holding one entry per CDR3 protein. Among some 35,000 distinct CDR3 sequences listed, less than 40% were seen once. Sequences were derived from PBMCs, sampled before or after stereotactic body radiation therapy (not recorded which). The receptors stem from a donor aged 50 or older with non-small cell lung cancer. CDR3s include the opening cysteine and the closing phenylalanine or tryptophan. Fields, in order: V gene, clone size, J gene, D gene, CDR3 DNA, CDR3 protein. The D gene is left open where the match is weak. Size is stated for part of the rows, as once, few or many counts, or as a class when the clone is expanded.

V: TRBV7-3
size: many
J: TRBJ2-3
D: TRBD1
DNA: TGTGCCAGCAGCCTGCATCCGGGACAGGGGGCAGATACGCAGTATTTT
CDR3: CASSLHPGQGADTQYF

V: TRBV20-1
size: .
J: TRBJ2-6
D: TRBD2
DNA: TGCAGTGCTAGCACTAGCGGGACCATATCTGGGGCCAACGTCCCGACTTTC
CDR3: CSASTSGTISGANVPTF

V: TRBV27
size: many
J: TRBJ2-2
D: .
DNA: TGTGCCAGCAGTTTATCCCGGGCCGCGAACACCGGGGAGCTGTTTTTT
CDR3: CASSLSRAANTGELFF

V: TRBV6-2/TRBV6-3
size: many
J: TRBJ2-1
D: .
DNA: TGTGCCAGCGGACGAATTGGGGCCGATTACAATGAGCAGTTCTTC
CDR3: CASGRIGADYNEQFF

V: TRBV12-3/TRBV12-4
size: once
J: TRBJ2-2
D: TRBD2
DNA: TGTGCCAGCAGCCCTTCTAGCGGGACTAACACCCGGGAGCTGTTTTTT
CDR3: CASSPSSGTNTRELFF

V: TRBV12-3/TRBV12-4
size: .
J: TRBJ1-3
D: TRBD1
DNA: TGTGCCAGCAGTACAGGGGTATGGTTAGGAAACACCATATATTTT
CDR3: CASSTGVWLGNTIYF

V: TRBV5-1
size: many
J: TRBJ2-5
D: TRBD2
DNA: TGCGCCAGCAGTGGGACTAGCGGCGTGGGGACCCAGTACTTC
CDR3: CASSGTSGVGTQYF

V: TRBV5-1
size: many
J: TRBJ2-1
D: .
DNA: TGCGCCAGCAGCTTGTTCTATGAGCAGTTCTTC
CDR3: CASSLFYEQFF

V: TRBV3-1
size: many
J: TRBJ1-4
D: .
DNA: TGTGCCAGCAGCCTGGGGTATGAAAAACTGTTTTTT
CDR3: CASSLGYEKLFF

V: TRBV6-5
size: .
J: TRBJ1-5
D: .
DNA: TGTGCCAGCAGTTACAAAATCAATCAGCCCCAGCATTTT
CDR3: CASSYKINQPQHF

V: TRBV9
size: many
J: TRBJ1-2
D: TRBD1
DNA: TGTGCCAGCAGCGTAGGAAGGACAGGGGACTATGGCTACACCTTC
CDR3: CASSVGRTGDYGYTF

V: TRBV30
size: many
J: TRBJ2-2
D: TRBD1
DNA: TGTGCCTGGAGTGTTCCGTCAGGGGGCACCGGGGAGCTGTTTTTT
CDR3: CAWSVPSGGTGELFF

V: TRBV7-9
size: .
J: TRBJ1-1
D: .
DNA: TGTGCCAGCAGCTTATCCCCCGCTCAGCCATGGTTT
CDR3: CASSLSPAQPWF

V: TRBV9
size: many
J: TRBJ1-1
D: TRBD1
DNA: TGTGCCAGCAGCCCCGGCGCGGGGACAGGGACCATGAACACTGAAGCTTTCTTT
CDR3: CASSPGAGTGTMNTEAFF

V: TRBV6-1
size: many
J: TRBJ2-5
D: .
DNA: TGTGCCAGCAGTGACTTCAGGGCCGGAGAGACCCAGTACTTC
CDR3: CASSDFRAGETQYF

V: TRBV4-3
size: .
J: TRBJ2-7
D: .
DNA: TGCGCCAGCAGCCAAGAGAGGGGACAAGCTGGGGGGGGCGAGCAGTACTTC
CDR3: CASSQERGQAGGGEQYF

V: TRBV30
size: many
J: TRBJ1-5
D: .
DNA: TGTGCCTGGAGCGGGGACCGAGAATCTTATCAGCCCCAGCATTTT
CDR3: CAWSGDRESYQPQHF

V: TRBV5-6
size: .
J: TRBJ2-3
D: .
DNA: TGTGCCAGCAGCGGTGGGTTAGCTGATACGCAGTATTTT
CDR3: CASSGGLADTQYF

V: TRBV5-1
size: many
J: TRBJ2-1
D: .
DNA: TGCGCCAGCAGCTTGGGTGGGGCCTGGGGCGATGAGCAGTTCTTC
CDR3: CASSLGGAWGDEQFF

V: TRBV6-2/TRBV6-3
size: once
J: TRBJ2-6
D: .
DNA: TGTGCCAGCAGACCCCAGGGTACCGGGGACAACGTCCTGACTTTC
CDR3: CASRPQGTGDNVLTF

V: TRBV6-1
size: many
J: TRBJ1-6
D: .
DNA: TGTGCCAGCAGCGTCACCCCCGGGGGGGGGAATTCACCCCTCCACTTT
CDR3: CASSVTPGGGNSPLHF

V: TRBV4-1
size: many
J: TRBJ2-7
D: .
DNA: TGCGCCAGCAGCCAAGATCTATCGGGCGTTTTCTACGAGCAGTACTTC
CDR3: CASSQDLSGVFYEQYF

V: TRBV2
size: .
J: TRBJ2-2
D: .
DNA: TGTGCCAGCAGTACTCAAAAGGGGGCCGGGGAGCTGTTTTTT
CDR3: CASSTQKGAGELFF

V: TRBV5-1
size: many
J: TRBJ1-1
D: TRBD1
DNA: TGCGCCAGCAGCTTGGGACAGGGGTCCAGAGGTGCGGCTTTCTTT
CDR3: CASSLGQGSRGAAFF

V: TRBV10-3
size: .
J: TRBJ2-3
D: TRBD2
DNA: TGTGCCATCAGTGCCGGGACTAGCGCAGATACGCAGTATTTT
CDR3: CAISAGTSADTQYF

V: TRBV5-1
size: many
J: TRBJ2-1
D: TRBD2
DNA: TGCGCCAACCTAAACGGGGGGGGGCTCCATGAGCAGTTCTTC
CDR3: CANLNGGGLHEQFF

V: TRBV11-2
size: many
J: TRBJ2-3
D: TRBD2
DNA: TGTGCCAGCAGCTTAGTGGGGGCTAGCGGGGGGCGGGCAGATACGCAGTATTTT
CDR3: CASSLVGASGGRADTQYF

V: TRBV12-5
size: many
J: TRBJ1-6
D: .
DNA: TGTGCTAGTGGTTTGGCACCTCTCCGAACCCTCCGGGGACCGCCTGGCTCACCCCTCCACTTT
CDR3: CASGLAPLRTLRGPPGSPLHF

V: TRBV6-1
size: .
J: TRBJ1-2
D: .
DNA: TGTGCCAGCAGTGGAGGAAACAGGGCGTCGGGTGAGGGCTACACCTTC
CDR3: CASSGGNRASGEGYTF

V: TRBV28
size: few
J: TRBJ1-1
D: .
DNA: TGTGCCAGCAGTTTTTGGAACACTGAAGCTTTCTTT
CDR3: CASSFWNTEAFF

V: TRBV20-1
size: many
J: TRBJ2-7
D: .
DNA: TGCTGTGCTGAGGGTAACCACGAGCAGTACTTC
CDR3: CCAEGNHEQYF

V: TRBV3-1
size: many
J: TRBJ1-5
D: .
DNA: TGTGCCAGCAGCCAAGGAGGAACAGGGCATCAGCCCCAGCATTTT
CDR3: CASSQGGTGHQPQHF

V: TRBV15
size: .
J: TRBJ2-2
D: .
DNA: TGTGCCACCAGCGGGGTGTTCCGTACAACGAACACCGGGGAGCTGTTTTTT
CDR3: CATSGVFRTTNTGELFF

V: TRBV2
size: few
J: TRBJ2-7
D: TRBD2
DNA: TGTGCCAGCGGGGAGGGGAACTCCTACGAGCAGTACTTC
CDR3: CASGEGNSYEQYF

V: TRBV29-1
size: many
J: TRBJ2-7
D: .
DNA: TGCAGCGTTGAAGTAGAGGACAAATGGGGAGGGCAGTACTTC
CDR3: CSVEVEDKWGGQYF

V: TRBV19
size: many
J: TRBJ2-3
D: .
DNA: TGTGCCAGTAGTGTTCTGGGGGCTGGCACAGATACGCAGTATTTT
CDR3: CASSVLGAGTDTQYF

V: TRBV7-6
size: many
J: TRBJ2-2
D: .
DNA: TGTGCCAGCAGCTTAGGTGCGGGGGCGGCCACCGGGGAGCTGTTTTTT
CDR3: CASSLGAGAATGELFF

V: TRBV2
size: .
J: TRBJ1-2
D: TRBD1
DNA: TGTGCCAGCAGTCCACCGGTACAGGGGGTGGGCTACACCTTC
CDR3: CASSPPVQGVGYTF

V: TRBV6-1
size: many
J: TRBJ2-2
D: TRBD1
DNA: TGTGCCAGCAGGAGTAACAGGGGGGACACCGGGGAGCTGTTTTTT
CDR3: CASRSNRGDTGELFF

V: TRBV11-3
size: many
J: TRBJ2-3
D: .
DNA: TGTGCCAGCAGCCCAGCCGGGTTTGGAAAGGGGACAGATACGCAGTATTTT
CDR3: CASSPAGFGKGTDTQYF

V: TRBV12-3/TRBV12-4
size: .
J: TRBJ2-7
D: .
DNA: TGTGCCAGCAGTTTCGGTCAGAAACACTCCTACGAGCAGTACTTC
CDR3: CASSFGQKHSYEQYF

V: TRBV6-2/TRBV6-3
size: many
J: TRBJ1-5
D: .
DNA: TGTGCCAGCCGGAAGCAGGGTATAGGCAATCAGCCCCAGCATTTT
CDR3: CASRKQGIGNQPQHF

V: TRBV2
size: many
J: TRBJ1-5
D: .
DNA: TGTGCCAGCAATCTCCGGGACTTTAGCAATCAGCCCCAGCATTTT
CDR3: CASNLRDFSNQPQHF

V: TRBV19
size: many
J: TRBJ1-5
D: TRBD1
DNA: TGTGCCAGTAGTATAGATAAACAGGGGGCAGGATCTCAGCCCCAGCATTTT
CDR3: CASSIDKQGAGSQPQHF

V: TRBV24-1
size: .
J: TRBJ2-1
D: TRBD1
DNA: TGTGCCACCATTTATTCGACCCAGACCGGGACAGCTCCTAATGAGCAGTTCTTC
CDR3: CATIYSTQTGTAPNEQFF

V: TRBV7-3
size: .
J: TRBJ1-1
D: .
DNA: TGTGCCAGCAGCGCTAACAGCGACACTGAAGCTTTCTTT
CDR3: CASSANSDTEAFF

V: TRBV9
size: .
J: TRBJ1-1
D: .
DNA: TGTGCCAGCAGCGTAGCAGGGGTTGCCACTGAAGCTTTCTTT
CDR3: CASSVAGVATEAFF

V: TRBV29-1
size: .
J: TRBJ2-3
D: TRBD1
DNA: TGCATCGCTGGTATGACAGGGACGGATACGCAGTATTTT
CDR3: CIAGMTGTDTQYF

V: TRBV6-1
size: .
J: TRBJ2-3
D: .
DNA: TGTGCCAGCAGTGAATCAATGGGAGGAACAGATACGCAGTATTTT
CDR3: CASSESMGGTDTQYF

V: TRBV28
size: many
J: TRBJ2-7
D: .
DNA: TGTGCCAGCAGTCCCTCCCTTTCCAGCTACGAGCAGTACTTC
CDR3: CASSPSLSSYEQYF

V: TRBV6-2/TRBV6-3
size: once
J: TRBJ2-2
D: .
DNA: TGTGCCAGCAGTGAATTGGCAGGGGTGGCCGGGGAGCTGTTTTTT
CDR3: CASSELAGVAGELFF

V: TRBV20-1
size: few
J: TRBJ1-1
D: TRBD1
DNA: TGCAGTGCTAGAGGGACAGGGGACACTGAAGCTTTCTTT
CDR3: CSARGTGDTEAFF

V: TRBV7-2
size: .
J: TRBJ1-5
D: .
DNA: TGTTCTAGCAGCTCCGGGGCGGGCCGACAGCCCCAGCATTTT
CDR3: CSSSSGAGRQPQHF